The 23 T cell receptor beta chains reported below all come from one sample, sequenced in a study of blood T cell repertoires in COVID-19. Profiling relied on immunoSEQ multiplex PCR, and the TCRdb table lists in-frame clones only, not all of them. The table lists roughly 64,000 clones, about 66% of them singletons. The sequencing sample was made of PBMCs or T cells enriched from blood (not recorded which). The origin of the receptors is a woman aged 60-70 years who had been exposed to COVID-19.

The CDR3 nucleotides read TGTGCCATCAGTGGAGGGGGCTCCTACAATGAGCAGTTCTTC. This gives the protein CAISGGGSYNEQFF. The chain has TRBV10-3 and TRBJ2-1, with D perhaps TRBD1 (6 bases). There are 14 residues in the CDR3. Looked up from germline, CDR1 is ENHRY and CDR2 is SYGVKD. V was shortened by 4 bases and J by 0 bases, with 7 bases between the two germline ends.

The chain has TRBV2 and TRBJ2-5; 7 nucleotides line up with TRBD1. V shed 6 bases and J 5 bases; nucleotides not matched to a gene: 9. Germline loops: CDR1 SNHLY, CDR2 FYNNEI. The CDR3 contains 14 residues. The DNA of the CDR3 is TGTGCCAGCAGCCGCGATACAGGGGTCGAGACCCAGTACTTC. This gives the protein CASSRDTGVETQYF. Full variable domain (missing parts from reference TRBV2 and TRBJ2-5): EPEVTQTPSHQVTQMGQEVILRCVPISNHLYFYWYRQILGQKVEFLVSFYNNEISEKSEIFDDQFSVERPDGSNFTLKIRSTKLEDSAMYFCASSRDTGVETQYFGPGTRLLVL.

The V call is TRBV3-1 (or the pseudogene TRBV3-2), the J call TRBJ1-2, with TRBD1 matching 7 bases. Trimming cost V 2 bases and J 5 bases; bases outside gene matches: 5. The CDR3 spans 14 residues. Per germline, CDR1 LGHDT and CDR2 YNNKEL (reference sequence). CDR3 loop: CASSQLDRVYGYTF. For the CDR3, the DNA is TGTGCCAGCAGCCAACTCGACAGGGTGTATGGCTACACCTTC.

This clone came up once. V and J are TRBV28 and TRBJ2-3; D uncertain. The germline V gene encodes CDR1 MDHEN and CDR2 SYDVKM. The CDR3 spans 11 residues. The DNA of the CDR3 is TGTGTGGCTGTTTCAGTAGATACGCAGTATTTT. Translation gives CVAVSVDTQYF.

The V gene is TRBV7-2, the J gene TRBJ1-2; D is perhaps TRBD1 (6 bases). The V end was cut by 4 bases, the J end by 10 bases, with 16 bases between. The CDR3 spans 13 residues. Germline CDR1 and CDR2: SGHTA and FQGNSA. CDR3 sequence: CASSSQGFMDYTF. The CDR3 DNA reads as TGTGCCAGCAGCTCCCAGGGGTTTATGGACTACACCTTC.

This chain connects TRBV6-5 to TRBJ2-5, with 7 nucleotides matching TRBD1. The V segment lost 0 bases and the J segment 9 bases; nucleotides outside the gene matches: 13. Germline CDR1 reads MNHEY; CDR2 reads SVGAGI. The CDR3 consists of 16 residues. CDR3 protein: CASSYSGTASVLAQYF. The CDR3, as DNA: TGTGCCAGCAGTTACTCGGGGACAGCGTCCGTTTTGGCCCAGTACTTC.

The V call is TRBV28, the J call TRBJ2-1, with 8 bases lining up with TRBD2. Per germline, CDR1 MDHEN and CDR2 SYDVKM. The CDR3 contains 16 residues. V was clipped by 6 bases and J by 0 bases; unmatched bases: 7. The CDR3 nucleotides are TGTGCCAGCAGCACTAGCGGCCTGAGCTCCTACAATGAGCAGTTCTTC. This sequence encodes CASSTSGLSSYNEQFF.

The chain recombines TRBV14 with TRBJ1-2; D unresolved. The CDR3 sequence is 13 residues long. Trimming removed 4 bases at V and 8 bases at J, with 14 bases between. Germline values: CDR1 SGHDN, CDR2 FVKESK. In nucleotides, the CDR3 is TGTGCCAGCAGCCGACATGGCCGAGCCGGCTACACCTTC. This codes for CASSRHGRAGYTF.

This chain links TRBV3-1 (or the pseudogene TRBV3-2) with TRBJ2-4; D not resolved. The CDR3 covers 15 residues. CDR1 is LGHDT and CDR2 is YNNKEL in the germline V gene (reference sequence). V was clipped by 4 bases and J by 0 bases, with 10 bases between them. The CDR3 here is CASSPDILAKNIQYF. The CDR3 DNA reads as TGTGCCAGCAGCCCCGACATTTTAGCCAAAAACATTCAGTACTTC.

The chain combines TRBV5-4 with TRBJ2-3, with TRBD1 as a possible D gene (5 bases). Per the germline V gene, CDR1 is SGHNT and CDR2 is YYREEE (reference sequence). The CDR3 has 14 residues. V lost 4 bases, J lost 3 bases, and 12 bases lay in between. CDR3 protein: CASSVLQGTDTQYF. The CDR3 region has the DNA TGTGCCAGCAGCGTCCTCCAGGGTACAGATACGCAGTATTTT.

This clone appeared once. CDR3 bases: TGTGCCAGCTCAAGCTGGGTCAGGGCGAACACTGAAGCTTTCTTT. The encoded protein is CASSSWVRANTEAFF. The rearrangement joins TRBV18 to TRBJ1-1, with D possibly matching TRBD1 (5 bases). The CDR3 has 15 amino acids. Germline loops: CDR1 KGHSH, CDR2 LQKENI. The V end was cut by 5 bases, the J end by 1 base, with 14 bases between.

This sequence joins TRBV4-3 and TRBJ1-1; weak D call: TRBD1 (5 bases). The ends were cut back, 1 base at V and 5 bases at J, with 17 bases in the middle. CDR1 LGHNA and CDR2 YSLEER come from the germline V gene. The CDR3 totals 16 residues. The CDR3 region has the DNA TGCGCCAGCAGCCAAGCTCCTCAGGGAATAACAACTGAAGCTTTCTTT. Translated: CASSQAPQGITTEAFF.

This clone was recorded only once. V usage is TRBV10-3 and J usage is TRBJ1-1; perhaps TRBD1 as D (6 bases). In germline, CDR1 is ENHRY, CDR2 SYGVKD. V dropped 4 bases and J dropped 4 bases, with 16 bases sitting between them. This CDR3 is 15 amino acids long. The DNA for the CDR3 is TGTGCCATCAGTGGGCCGGGACAAAAAACCACTGAAGCTTTCTTT. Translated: CAISGPGQKTTEAFF.

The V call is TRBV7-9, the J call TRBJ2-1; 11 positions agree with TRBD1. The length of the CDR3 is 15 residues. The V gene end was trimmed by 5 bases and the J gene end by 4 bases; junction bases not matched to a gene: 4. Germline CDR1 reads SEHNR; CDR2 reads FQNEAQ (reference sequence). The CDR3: CASSTGQGAYNEQFF. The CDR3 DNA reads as TGTGCCAGCAGCACAGGACAGGGGGCGTACAATGAGCAGTTCTTC.

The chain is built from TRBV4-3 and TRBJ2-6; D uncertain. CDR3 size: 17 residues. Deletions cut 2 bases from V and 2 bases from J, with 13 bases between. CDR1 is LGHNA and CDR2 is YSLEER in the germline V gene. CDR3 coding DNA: TGCGCCAGCAGCCAAACGACTGAGAGGACTGGGGCCAACGTCCTGACTTTC. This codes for CASSQTTERTGANVLTF.

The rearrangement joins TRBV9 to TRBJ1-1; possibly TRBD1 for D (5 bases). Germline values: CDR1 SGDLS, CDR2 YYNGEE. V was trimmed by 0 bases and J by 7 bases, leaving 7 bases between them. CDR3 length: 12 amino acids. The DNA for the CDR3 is TGTGCCAGCAGCGTAGGGGGCGGTGAAGCTTTCTTT. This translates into CASSVGGGEAFF.

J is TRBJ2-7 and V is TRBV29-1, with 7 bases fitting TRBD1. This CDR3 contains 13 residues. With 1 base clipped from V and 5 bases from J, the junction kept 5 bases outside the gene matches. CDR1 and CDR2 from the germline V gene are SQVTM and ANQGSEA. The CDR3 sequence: CSVEGQGSDEQYF. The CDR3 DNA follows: TGCAGCGTTGAAGGACAGGGTTCGGACGAGCAGTACTTC.

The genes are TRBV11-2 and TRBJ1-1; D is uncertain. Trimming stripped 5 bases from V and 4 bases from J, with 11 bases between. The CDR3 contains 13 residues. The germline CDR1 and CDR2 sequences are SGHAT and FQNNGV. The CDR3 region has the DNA TGTGCCAGCAGCGTCTCTAGAGGCACTGAAGCTTTCTTT. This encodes CASSVSRGTEAFF.

In nucleotides, the CDR3 is TGTGCCAGCAGCCCCTTTGGAGGAAAACTGTTTTTT. The encoded protein is CASSPFGGKLFF. The rearrangement uses TRBV12-3 or TRBV12-4 and TRBJ1-4; D is undetermined. The CDR3 extends over 12 amino acids. V lost 6 bases and J 10 bases, leaving 12 bases between the germline ends.

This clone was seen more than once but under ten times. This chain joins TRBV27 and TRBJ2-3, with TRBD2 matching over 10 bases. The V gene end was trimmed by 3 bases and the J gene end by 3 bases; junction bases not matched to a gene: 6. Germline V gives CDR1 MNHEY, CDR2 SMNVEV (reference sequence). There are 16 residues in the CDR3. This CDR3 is CASSFSSGGWTDTQYF. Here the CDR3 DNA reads TGTGCCAGCAGTTTTTCTAGCGGGGGTTGGACAGATACGCAGTATTTT.

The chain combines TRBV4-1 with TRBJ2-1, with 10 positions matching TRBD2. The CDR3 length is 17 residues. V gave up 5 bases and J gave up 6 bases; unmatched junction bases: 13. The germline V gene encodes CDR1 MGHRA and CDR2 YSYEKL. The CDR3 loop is CASSLMGVAGGGNEQFF. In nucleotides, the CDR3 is TGCGCCAGCAGCTTGATGGGGGTAGCGGGAGGTGGCAATGAGCAGTTCTTC.

The CDR3 DNA reads TGTGCCAGCAGCCCCGGGACAGGTTACGGCTACACCTTC. This encodes CASSPGTGYGYTF. V usage is TRBV7-2 and J usage is TRBJ1-2; TRBD1 agrees at 8 bases. The ends lost 5 bases at V and 8 bases at J; junction bases unmatched: 7. CDR1 and CDR2 from the germline V gene are SGHTA and FQGNSA. The CDR3 consists of 13 residues.

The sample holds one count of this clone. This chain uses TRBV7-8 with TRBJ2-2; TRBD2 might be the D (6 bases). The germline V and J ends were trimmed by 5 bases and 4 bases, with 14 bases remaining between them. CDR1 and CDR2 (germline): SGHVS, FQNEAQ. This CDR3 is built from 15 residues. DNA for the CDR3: TGTGCCAGCAGCGTGACTAGTCCGGGCACCGGGGAGCTGTTTTTT. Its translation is CASSVTSPGTGELFF.